Following are 10 T cell receptor beta chains from one sample sequenced in a study of T cells in Graves' hyperthyroidism and ophthalmopathy. Amplified TCR beta CDR3 regions came from RNA transcripts. The study used the HTBI primer set for a first-round RT-PCR of the TCR CDR3. TCRdb analysed the multiplex PCR reads with MiXCR anew, one entry per CDR3 protein. The data contain some 250,000 distinct CDR3 sequences, approximately 14% of them seen just once; the ten biggest clones take up roughly 13%. Sequenced sample: blood. These receptors were taken from a woman between 40 and 55 years old with Graves' hyperthyroidism that later progressed to Graves' ophthalmopathy.

This clonotype was picked up many times. The CDR3 protein is CASSPPREAGTDTQYF. DNA of the CDR3: TGTGCCAGCAGCCCCCCACGGGAAGCTGGCACAGATACGCAGTATTTT. This sequence joins TRBV7-6 and TRBJ2-3, with D perhaps matching TRBD2 (5 bases). Trimming cost V 5 bases and J 1 base, with 16 bases left between them. Germline CDR1 reads SGHVS; CDR2 reads FNYEAQ. This CDR3 contains 16 residues.

The chain recombines TRBV18 with TRBJ1-1; D is possibly TRBD1 (6 bases). The CDR3 has 12 residues. Deletions cut 1 base from V and 10 bases from J, with 10 bases between. CDR1 and CDR2 (germline): KGHSH, LQKENI. The CDR3 here is CASSPLEGGAFF. CDR3 DNA sequence: TGTGCCAGCTCACCACTCGAAGGGGGAGCTTTCTTT.

Many counts were recorded for this clonotype. This sequence joins TRBV11-2 and TRBJ2-7, with TRBD1 matching over 7 bases. J lost 0 bases, V lost 3 bases, and 5 bases had no gene match. The germline CDR1 and CDR2 sequences are SGHAT and FQNNGV. The CDR3 has 15 residues. The chain's CDR3 is CASSFRTGYSYEQYF. CDR3 sequence (DNA): TGTGCCAGCAGCTTTCGGACAGGCTACTCCTACGAGCAGTACTTC.

V and J are TRBV18 and TRBJ1-4; D unresolved. V lost 4 bases, J lost 0 bases, and 9 bases lay in between. Germline assignment: CDR1 KGHSH and CDR2 LQKENI. The CDR3 length is 15 residues. The CDR3 sequence: CASSRDITTNEKLFF. In DNA form, the CDR3 reads TGTGCCAGCTCACGTGACATTACAACTAATGAAAAACTGTTTTTT.

This clonotype was counted many times. The chain combines TRBV5-1 with TRBJ2-1; no firm D call. Trimming shortened V by 1 base and J by 10 bases, and 9 bases separated the two germline ends. Germline values: CDR1 SGHRS, CDR2 YFSETQ. The CDR3 sequence is 12 residues long. The CDR3 nucleotides are TGCGCCAGCAGCTTGTCCCGTGACGAGCAGTTCTTC. Residues: CASSLSRDEQFF.

This clonotype was found many times. This chain connects TRBV7-9 to TRBJ1-2; TRBD1 agrees at 7 bases. V lost 5 bases, J lost 8 bases, and 17 bases stayed unmatched. This CDR3 spans 16 amino acids. The germline V gene has CDR1 SEHNR and CDR2 FQNEAQ (reference sequence). The CDR3 DNA sequence: TGTGCCAGCAGCGCGAACCGGGACAGCGATCCTGGGGGCTACACCTTC. It codes for CASSANRDSDPGGYTF.

Ten or more counts support this clonotype. The chain employs TRBV6-1 and TRBJ1-1; D remains unclear. Germline V gene data show CDR1 as MNHNS and CDR2 as SASEGT. The CDR3 contains 15 residues. Trimming removed 5 bases at V and 0 bases at J, with 13 bases between. The CDR3 reads CASSSGITLNTEAFF. In DNA form, the CDR3 reads TGTGCCAGCAGTTCCGGGATTACCCTGAACACTGAAGCTTTCTTT.

This clonotype appeared a few times. The rearrangement uses TRBV20-1 and TRBJ2-1, with a possible D match to TRBD2 (6 bases). Trimming took off 5 bases at V and 0 bases at J, with 14 bases between the two ends. Germline V gives CDR1 DFQATT, CDR2 SNEGSKA (reference sequence). This CDR3 has 15 amino acids. The CDR3 loop reads CSAVGLTSSYNEQFF. CDR3 nucleotides: TGCAGTGCTGTGGGACTTACGAGCTCCTACAATGAGCAGTTCTTC.

The V and J genes are TRBV5-6 and TRBJ2-1, with D possibly TRBD2 on 5 matching bases. Per the germline V gene, CDR1 is SGHDT and CDR2 is YYEEEE. CDR3 size: 14 residues. V dropped 2 bases and J dropped 8 bases, with 14 bases sitting between them. This CDR3 reads CASSFDGRIYEQFF. The DNA for the CDR3 is TGTGCCAGCAGCTTTGATGGGAGAATCTATGAGCAGTTCTTC.

This clonotype was recorded at least ten times. The V and J genes are TRBV6-1 and TRBJ1-1; 7 bases fit TRBD1. Germline CDR1 and CDR2: MNHNS and SASEGT. The CDR3 length is 15 residues. Trimming took 6 bases from V and 0 from J; bases not matched to a gene: 7. The DNA of the CDR3 is TGTGCCAGCAGGTTTGCGGGACAGCTGAACACTGAAGCTTTCTTT. It specifies CASRFAGQLNTEAFF.